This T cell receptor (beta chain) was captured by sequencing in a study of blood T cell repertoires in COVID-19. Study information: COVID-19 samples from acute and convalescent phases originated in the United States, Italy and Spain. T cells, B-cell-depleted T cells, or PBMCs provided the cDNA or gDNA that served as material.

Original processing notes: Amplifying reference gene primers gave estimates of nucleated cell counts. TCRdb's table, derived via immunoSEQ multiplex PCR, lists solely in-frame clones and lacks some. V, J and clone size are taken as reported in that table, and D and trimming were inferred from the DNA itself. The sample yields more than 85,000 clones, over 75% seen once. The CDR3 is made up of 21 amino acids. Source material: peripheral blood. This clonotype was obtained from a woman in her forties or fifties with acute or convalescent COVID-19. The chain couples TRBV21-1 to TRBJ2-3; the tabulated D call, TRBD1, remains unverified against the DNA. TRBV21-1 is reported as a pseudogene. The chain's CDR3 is CASSKENGRGTDLMPPDTQYF. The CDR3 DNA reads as TGTGCCAGCAGCAAAGAGAATGGCAGGGGTACGGACCTCATGCCCCCAGATACGCAGTATTTT.